This entry describes one T cell receptor (beta chain). The sample is drawn from a study of T cell changes during pregnancy in multiple sclerosis. The data were produced by immunoSEQ multiplex PCR, yet TCRdb's version contains in-frame clones alone and is incomplete. This sample has about 44,000 clones; under 95% occur once, and the top ten carry over 0.5%. The CDR3 is made up of 14 amino acids. CDR1 is LNHDA, CDR2 SQIVND, per germline (reference sequence). Trimming removed 4 bases from V and 3 bases from J, with 12 bases in between. This material consisted of CD4+ T cells from peripheral blood mononuclear cells, taken in the third trimester of pregnancy. This rearrangement joins TRBV19 to TRBJ1-1, with D possibly being TRBD1 (5 bases). This receptor was identified in a female donor with multiple sclerosis, enrolled in a pregnancy study. CDR3 DNA sequence: TGTGCCAGTAGTACAGGGCCTCGGTACACTGAAGCTTTCTTT. Amino acid sequence: CASSTGPRYTEAFF.